Sequencing of this T cell receptor beta chain was carried out in a study of chemoradiotherapy in HPV16-positive cancers. Sequencing was performed with immunoSEQ multiplex PCR; in TCRdb, only in-frame clones are kept and a portion is missing. The data show 10,000 to 15,000 clones, around 80% seen once. Repeated repertoire sampling spanned the course of chemoradiotherapy. Study results and limitations: Candidate HPV-specific clones and E7-related TCR motifs grew in tumor during treatment. Functional assays defining HPV-specific T cells used only a couple of HPV16-positive patients.

This CDR3 has 12 residues. Germline V gene sequence: CDR1 LNHDA, CDR2 SQIVND (reference sequence). Trimming cost V 9 bases and J 4 bases; bases outside gene matches: 5. Details on this clone: Its cognate antigen is unknown.

Specimen collection occurred from a patient who underwent chemoradiotherapy. The receptor's source is a human donor with HPV-associated anogenital cancer. The V and J genes are TRBV19 and TRBJ1-2; 7 nucleotides agree with TRBD1. In nucleotides, the CDR3 is TGTGCCAGCGGGACAGCATCCTATGGCTACACCTTC. Its protein is CASGTASYGYTF.